This TCR beta chain was identified in a study of blood T cell repertoires in COVID-19 (dated by TCRdb to the early 2020s). About the investigation overall: The collaborator samples originated in the United States, Italy and Spain and spanned the acute and convalescent phases of COVID-19. The prospective study material was composed of cDNA or gDNA derived from T cells, B-cell-depleted T cells, or PBMCs. The dataset comprised deeply sampled blood TCRbeta repertoires from subjects exposed to, actively infected with, or recovered from COVID-19. A freely available public database, intended as a resource for researchers studying the immune response to SARS-CoV-2, is where the repertoires were released. The samples were drawn from two sources: the first 160 participants of the ongoing ImmuneRACE study, and about 1,300 subjects contributed by 6 global collaborators. Nearly every sample came with metadata listing a de-identified subject ID, COVID-19 status, age in years and sex. Where available, HLA class I and class II types were obtained from metadata supplied by the sample provider rather than from assay-based typing.

On this clone itself: Its antigen is unknown. Base qualities are not at hand, and no much larger clone is one base apart.

Paper-wide results and their limitations: The quantity of clinical and demographic metadata differed by source and by participant and was supplied without curation.

CDR1 SGHRS and CDR2 YFSETQ are derived from the germline V gene. From the cysteine through the phenylalanine, the CDR3 covers 16 amino acids. Only the CDR3 part of the read is kept: 48 bases, read in frame from the first base. At the junction V is shortened by 2 bases and J by 4 bases; bases outside the gene matches: 8. A second Seattle source provided samples from volunteer blood donors who had recovered from COVID-19. Whole blood was collected in K2EDTA tubes by collaborating institutions according to the institutions' own protocols. Collaborator samples were shipped for TCRbeta analysis as frozen whole blood, isolated PBMCs, or DNA extracted from either sample type. The immunoSEQ Assay, a bias-controlled multiplex PCR, was used to amplify TCRbeta CDR3 regions from genomic DNA. In the original analysis: The number of nucleated cells in each sample was estimated from the amplification of reference gene primers within the assay. To quantify the absolute abundance of each unique TCRbeta CDR3 rearrangement, sequence reads were collapsed and filtered. For each sample, productive Simpson clonality was calculated as the square root of Simpson's diversity index over productive rearrangements. Not all clones reach the TCRdb copy of this immuneACCESS table, which keeps in-frame sequences only. Checked studies attribute under half of the gap to unresolved V genes and leave the rest unexplained. V and J calls plus clone size are reproduced from that table; the DNA served to infer D and trimming. The table for this sample lists fewer than 450,000 clones; under 95% of them were counted only once. Under 3.5% of the sample comes from the top ten.

The clonotype was recovered from a woman aged 18-35 years who had recovered from COVID-19. Material: peripheral blood. The rearranged chain carries TRBV5-1 and TRBJ2-1, with TRBD2 identical over 8 junction bases. CDR3 protein: CASSFGSGAIYNEQFF. In nucleotides, the sequence is TGCGCCAGCAGCTTTGGTAGCGGGGCCATATACAATGAGCAGTTCTTC.